This TCR beta chain was sequenced in a study of T cells after yellow fever vaccination. Findings and limits, study-wide: The booster response re-showed most primary clones: around 95% CD4, approximately 86% CD8.

In this sample, this clonotype turned up a few times. The antigen is not known. The junction differs from germline at one of its ends, possibly a read error. Researchers made TCR cDNA using 5'RACE template switching, and this step added a universal primer site and UMIs. One entry per CDR3 protein, called by TCRdb with MiXCR from the 5' RACE reads. The table shows tens of thousands of distinct CDR3 sequences, with 7.5% to 8% occurring only once. This clonotype was obtained from a man between 25 and 39 years old who received the YFV17D yellow fever vaccine. The sequenced sample was CD8+ T cells sorted from PBMCs, obtained on the day of the yellow fever booster vaccination.

CDR3 sequence reads: CASSSWGSNHQISF. CDR3 DNA sequence: TGTGCCAGCAGCTCATGGGGCTCGAACCACCAAATTTCGTTC. The genes are TRBV5-4 and TRBJ2-1; D is perhaps TRBD1 (5 bases). The CDR3 is made up of 14 amino acids. Per the germline V gene, CDR1 is SGHNT and CDR2 is YYREEE (reference sequence).